This T cell receptor beta chain was documented in a study of regulatory T cells in long-lasting Graves disease. Investigators prepared the TCR beta libraries by applying iRepertoire HTBI primers and Arm-PCR of CDR3 regions. One entry per CDR3 protein, called by TCRdb with MiXCR from the multiplex PCR reads. The sample yields about 540,000 distinct CDR3 sequences, about 13% seen once. Time point denoted: newly diagnosed GD, antithyroid drugs for less than 3 months. Construction of the TCR library relied on RNA isolated from PBMCs. These records were also assigned to another study, of T cells in Graves' hyperthyroidism and ophthalmopathy.

This receptor was obtained from a man under 40 with Graves disease. Material: peripheral blood mononuclear cells (PBMCs), obtained at new diagnosis, from a patient treated with antithyroid drugs.

The CDR3 DNA reads as TGTGCCATCAGGGGGGTGACTAGCGGGACTCTTGATGAGCAGTTCTTC. Translation: CAIRGVTSGTLDEQFF. The chain has TRBV10-3 and TRBJ2-1; 11 nucleotides line up with TRBD2. This CDR3 is 16 amino acids long. V was pared by 6 bases and J by 8 bases, with 12 bases of the junction left unmatched. Germline V CDR1 and CDR2: ENHRY, SYGVKD.